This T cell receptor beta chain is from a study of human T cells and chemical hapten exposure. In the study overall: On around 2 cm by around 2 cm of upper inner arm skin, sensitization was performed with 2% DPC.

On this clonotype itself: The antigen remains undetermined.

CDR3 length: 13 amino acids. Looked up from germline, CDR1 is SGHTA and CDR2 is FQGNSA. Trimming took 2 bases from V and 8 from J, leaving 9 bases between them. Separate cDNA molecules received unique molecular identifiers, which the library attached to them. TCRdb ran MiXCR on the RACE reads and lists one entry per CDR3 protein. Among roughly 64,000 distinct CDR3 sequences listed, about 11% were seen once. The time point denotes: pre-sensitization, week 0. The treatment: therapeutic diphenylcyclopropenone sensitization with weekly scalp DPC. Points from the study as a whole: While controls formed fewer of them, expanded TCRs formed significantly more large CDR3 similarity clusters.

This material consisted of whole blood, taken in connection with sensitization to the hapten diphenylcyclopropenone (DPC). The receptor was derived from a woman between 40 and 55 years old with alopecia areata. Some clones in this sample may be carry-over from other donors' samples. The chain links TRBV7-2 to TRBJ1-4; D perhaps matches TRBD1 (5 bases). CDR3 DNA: TGTGCCAGCAGCTTATCATGGGGGGAAAAACTGTTTTTT. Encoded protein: CASSLSWGEKLFF.